These T cell receptor beta chains were read from a single sample in a study of T cell changes during pregnancy in multiple sclerosis. Libraries were prepared by immunoSEQ multiplex PCR; TCRdb keeps only in-frame clonotypes and omits some of them. This table has around 69,000 clones, around 90% appearing once. The sample here was peripheral blood, taken in the third trimester of pregnancy. The origin of the receptors is a female donor with multiple sclerosis, enrolled in a pregnancy study. The CDR3 runs from the conserved cysteine through the conserved F or W. The D gene is left open where the match is weak. The size field is filled for only some rows; it gives once, few, many or a size class.

V gene	CDR3 length	clone size	D gene	J gene	CDR3 protein	CDR3 DNA
TRBV19	15	.	.	TRBJ1-1	CASSIDDGQNLPAFF	TGTGCCAGTAGTATAGATGATGGGCAGAACCTCCCCGCTTTCTTT
TRBV5-1	14	.	.	TRBJ1-4	CASSLGRANEKLFF	TGCGCCAGCAGCTTGGGCAGGGCCAATGAAAAACTGTTTTTT
TRBV7-2	15	.	.	TRBJ2-2	CASKAWAGSTGELFF	TGTGCCAGCAAGGCCTGGGCGGGTAGCACCGGGGAGCTGTTTTTT
TRBV6-4	15	few	.	TRBJ2-1	CASSDKREEYAEQFF	TGTGCCAGCAGTGACAAGAGGGAGGAATACGCTGAGCAGTTCTTC
TRBV10-1	16	.	.	TRBJ1-1	CASSDRSWGEVTEAFF	TGCGCCAGCAGCGACCGGTCGTGGGGAGAGGTTACTGAAGCTTTCTTT
TRBV5-1	15	once	TRBD2	TRBJ2-2	CASSPAGGGTGELFF	TGCGCCAGCAGCCCAGCGGGAGGGGGGACCGGGGAGCTGTTTTTT
TRBV11-1	13	.	.	TRBJ2-3	CASRRLPTDTQYF	TGTGCCAGCAGGCGACTGCCCACAGATACGCAGTATTTT
TRBV5-4	15	.	TRBD1	TRBJ1-2	CASSARTGGNYGYTF	TGTGCCAGCAGCGCGCGGACAGGGGGCAACTATGGCTACACCTTC
TRBV10-2	17	.	.	TRBJ2-6	CASGLTSGTSGANVLTF	TGCGCCAGCGGACTCACTTCCGGGACATCTGGGGCCAACGTCCTGACTTTC
TRBV30	15	once	TRBD2	TRBJ2-5	CAWSPGTSGQETQYF	TGTGCCTGGAGTCCCGGGACTAGCGGACAAGAGACCCAGTACTTC
TRBV6-4	14	.	.	TRBJ2-6	CASSAIAGANVLTF	TGTGCCAGCAGTGCCATAGCTGGGGCCAACGTCCTGACTTTC
TRBV7-2	13	.	TRBD1	TRBJ1-4	CASSRTGGEKLFF	TGTGCCAGCAGCCGGACAGGGGGTGAAAAACTGTTTTTT
TRBV5-4	15	.	.	TRBJ2-7	CASSLGPGTGFEQYF	TGTGCCAGCAGCTTGGGGCCGGGTACGGGATTCGAGCAGTACTTC
TRBV29-1	13	.	.	TRBJ1-2	CSVEDPGNYGYTF	TGCAGCGTTGAAGACCCGGGGAACTATGGCTACACCTTC
TRBV6-1	15	.	.	TRBJ2-6	CASRSPGSGANVLTF	TGTGCCAGCAGATCGCCAGGGTCTGGGGCCAACGTCCTGACTTTC
TRBV10-2	14	.	TRBD2	TRBJ2-3	CASREGGRTDTQYF	TGCGCCAGCAGGGAGGGAGGGCGCACAGATACGCAGTATTTT
TRBV25-1	11	once	.	TRBJ2-7	CASRGAWEQYF	TGTGCCAGCAGAGGGGCGTGGGAGCAGTACTTC
TRBV28	13	.	.	TRBJ2-7	CASGTPGSYEQYF	TGTGCCAGCGGGACTCCGGGCAGCTACGAGCAGTACTTC
TRBV5-6	18	.	TRBD2	TRBJ2-3	CASSLSGTSAQGWFSQYF	TGTGCCAGCAGCCTCTCCGGGACTAGCGCCCAGGGGTGGTTTTCGCAGTATTTT
TRBV6-5	16	.	.	TRBJ2-5	CASSYSLATRQETQYF	TGTGCCAGCAGTTACTCTCTAGCGACCCGTCAAGAGACCCAGTACTTC
TRBV6-1	13	.	TRBD2	TRBJ2-7	CASSEGGRYEQYF	TGTGCCAGCAGTGAAGGCGGGAGATACGAGCAGTACTTC
TRBV9	16	once	.	TRBJ1-2	CASSPSPLTGNYGYTF	TGTGCCAGCAGCCCTAGCCCCCTCACAGGGAATTATGGCTACACCTTC
TRBV9	13	.	TRBD1	TRBJ1-2	CASSRTGVAGYTF	TGTGCCAGCAGCCGGACAGGGGTAGCTGGCTACACCTTC
TRBV5-1	16	.	.	TRBJ2-1	CASSWGAQGAYNEQFF	TGCGCCAGCAGCTGGGGGGCGCAGGGGGCCTACAATGAGCAGTTCTTC
TRBV27	16	.	TRBD1	TRBJ1-2	CASSPLDRVRNYGYTF	TGTGCCAGCAGTCCCCTGGACAGGGTGCGGAACTATGGCTACACCTTC
TRBV19	14	.	.	TRBJ1-2	CASSIEKGLYGYTF	TGTGCCAGTAGTATTGAGAAGGGGCTCTATGGCTACACCTTC
TRBV5-1	15	.	.	TRBJ2-3	CASSLGMGESLGQYF	TGCGCCAGCAGCCTGGGGATGGGAGAGTCCTTGGGGCAGTATTTT
TRBV21-1	17	.	.	TRBJ2-5	CASSKLGLTASQETQYF	TGTGCCAGCAGCAAACTGGGACTTACTGCCTCCCAGGAGACCCAGTACTTC
TRBV29-1	13	.	TRBD1	TRBJ2-7	CSGGQGNSYEQYF	TGCAGCGGCGGACAGGGCAACTCCTACGAGCAGTACTTC
TRBV10-1	14	few	.	TRBJ2-1	CASKLGSSYNEQFF	TGCGCCAGCAAGCTCGGGAGCTCCTACAATGAGCAGTTCTTC
TRBV5-6	12	.	.	TRBJ1-2	CASSWDTYGYTF	TGTGCCAGCAGCTGGGACACGTATGGCTACACCTTC
TRBV7-2	15	.	.	TRBJ1-5	CASSLYRDGNQPQHF	TGTGCCAGCAGCTTATACAGGGATGGCAATCAGCCCCAGCATTTT
TRBV2	17	.	TRBD2	TRBJ2-3	CASSGWGEGRSPDTQYF	TGTGCCAGCAGTGGCTGGGGGGAGGGCCGTTCCCCAGATACGCAGTATTTT